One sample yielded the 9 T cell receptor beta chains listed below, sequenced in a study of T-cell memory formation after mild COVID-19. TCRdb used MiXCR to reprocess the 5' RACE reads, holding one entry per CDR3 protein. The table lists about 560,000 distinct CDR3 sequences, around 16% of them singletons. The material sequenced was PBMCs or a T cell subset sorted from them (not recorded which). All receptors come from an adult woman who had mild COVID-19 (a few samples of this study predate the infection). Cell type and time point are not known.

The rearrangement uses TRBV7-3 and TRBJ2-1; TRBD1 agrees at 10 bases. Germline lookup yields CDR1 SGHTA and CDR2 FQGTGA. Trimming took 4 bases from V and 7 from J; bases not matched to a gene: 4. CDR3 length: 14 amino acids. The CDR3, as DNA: TGTGCCAGCAGCTGGGACAGGGGAGGTAATGAGCAGTTCTTC. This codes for CASSWDRGGNEQFF.

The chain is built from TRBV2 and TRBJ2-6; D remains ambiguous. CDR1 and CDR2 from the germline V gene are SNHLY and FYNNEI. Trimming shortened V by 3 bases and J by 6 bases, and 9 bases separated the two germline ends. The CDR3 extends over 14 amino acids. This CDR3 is CASSDPLKANVLTF. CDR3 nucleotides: TGTGCCAGCAGTGACCCTCTCAAGGCCAACGTCCTGACTTTC.

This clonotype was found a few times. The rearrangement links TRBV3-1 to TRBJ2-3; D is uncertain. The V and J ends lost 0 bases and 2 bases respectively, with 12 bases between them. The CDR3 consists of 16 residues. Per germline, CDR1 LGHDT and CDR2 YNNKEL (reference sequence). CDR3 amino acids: CASSQDLRTYTDTQYF. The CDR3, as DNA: TGTGCCAGCAGCCAAGACCTTCGGACCTACACAGATACGCAGTATTTT.

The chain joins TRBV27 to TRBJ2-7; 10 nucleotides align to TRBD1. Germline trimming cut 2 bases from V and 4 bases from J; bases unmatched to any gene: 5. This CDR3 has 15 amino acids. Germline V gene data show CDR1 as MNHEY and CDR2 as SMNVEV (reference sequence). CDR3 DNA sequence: TGTGCCAGCAGTTTACGACAGGGGGCTGGGTACGAGCAGTACTTC. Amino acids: CASSLRQGAGYEQYF.

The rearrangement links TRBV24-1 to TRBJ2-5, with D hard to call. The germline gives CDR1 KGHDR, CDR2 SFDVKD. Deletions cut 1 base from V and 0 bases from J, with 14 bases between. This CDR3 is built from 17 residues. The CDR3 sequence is CATSDFCIDFYQETQYF. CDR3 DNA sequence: TGTGCCACCAGTGATTTTTGTATAGACTTTTACCAAGAGACCCAGTACTTC.

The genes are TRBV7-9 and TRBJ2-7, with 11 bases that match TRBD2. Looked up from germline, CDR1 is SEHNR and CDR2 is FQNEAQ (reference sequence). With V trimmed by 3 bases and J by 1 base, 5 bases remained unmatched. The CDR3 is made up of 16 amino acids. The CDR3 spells CASSFLTSGSSYEQYF. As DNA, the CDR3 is TGTGCCAGCAGCTTTTTAACTAGCGGGAGTTCCTACGAGCAGTACTTC. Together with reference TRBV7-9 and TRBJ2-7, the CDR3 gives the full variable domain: DTGVSQNPRHKITKRGQNVTFRCDPISEHNRLYWYRQTLGQGPEFLTYFQNEAQLEKSRLLSDRFSAERPKGSFSTLEIQRTEQGDSAMYLCASSFLTSGSSYEQYFGPGTRLTVT.

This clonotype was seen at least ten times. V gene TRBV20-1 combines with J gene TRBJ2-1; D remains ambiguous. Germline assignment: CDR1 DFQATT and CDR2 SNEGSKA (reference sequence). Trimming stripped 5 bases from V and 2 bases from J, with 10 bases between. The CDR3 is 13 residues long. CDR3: CSAHDDTYNEQFF. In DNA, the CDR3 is TGCAGTGCTCACGACGATACCTACAATGAGCAGTTCTTC.

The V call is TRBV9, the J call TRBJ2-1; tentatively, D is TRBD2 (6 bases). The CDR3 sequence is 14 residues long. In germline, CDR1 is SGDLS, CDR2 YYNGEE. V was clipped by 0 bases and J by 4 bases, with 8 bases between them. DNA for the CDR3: TGTGCCAGCAGCGTAGGCGGGGCTTACAATGAGCAGTTCTTC. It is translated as CASSVGGAYNEQFF.

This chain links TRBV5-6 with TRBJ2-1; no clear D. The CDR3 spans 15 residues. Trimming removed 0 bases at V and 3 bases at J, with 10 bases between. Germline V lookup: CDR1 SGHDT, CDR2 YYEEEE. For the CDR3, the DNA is TGTGCCAGCAGCTTGGCTCCCATGAACTACAATGAGCAGTTCTTC. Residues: CASSLAPMNYNEQFF.